This T cell receptor beta chain was obtained from a study of STAT5B mutations in CD4+ large granular lymphocyte leukemia. Study-wide findings and caveats: Top patient clones used TRBV06 genes more often: 8/27 versus 2/35 in controls. Main leukemic clonotypes were patient-specific, but about 25% appeared at low frequency elsewhere. Without HLA matching, higher CD4+ than CD8+ T-LGLL clonality could reflect small sample size.

Original processing methods: The detection floor for productive clonotype frequency was 2.59 x 10-5. Produced via immunoSEQ multiplex PCR; TCRdb's table is partial and in-frame only. The V and J calls and clone size come from that table; D and trimming were worked out from the DNA. The sample includes about 37,000 clones, about 65% of them seen just once. V shed 2 bases and J 3 bases; nucleotides not matched to a gene: 14. Germline V gene lookup returns CDR1 LNHNV and CDR2 YYDKDF (reference sequence). The length of the CDR3 is 18 residues. This clone was detected once. Its matching antigen is unknown. Sequencing was done on a sample of CD4+ T cells from blood buffy coats. The rearrangement uses TRBV15 and TRBJ1-1; 8 bases fit TRBD1. The receptor was derived from a human donor in good health. The CDR3 sequence: CATSRTTGGAGVYTEAFF. The CDR3 DNA sequence: TGTGCCACCAGCAGAACTACAGGGGGGGCGGGTGTGTACACTGAAGCTTTCTTT.